This T cell receptor (beta chain) was sequenced in a study of shared clonotypes between healthy human individuals. Only in-frame clones appear in the TCRdb table, and some are missing; sequencing was by immunoSEQ multiplex PCR. The sample lists a few million clones, about 92% occurring once. Comment on this clone: As yet, its antigen is unknown.

Division of CD4+ cells produced a CD45RA+ naive subset and a CD45RA-negative memory subset. Findings and limits, study-wide: Shared across several donors were approximately 5% of the naive CD4 clonotypes.

From germline, CDR1 is MDHEN and CDR2 SYDVKM. V gave up 10 bases and J gave up 4 bases; unmatched junction bases: 11. The CDR3 loop spans 14 amino acids. This chain links TRBV28 with TRBJ2-3, with 7 bases that match TRBD1. This sequence originates from a man between 18 and 29 years old in good health. Some clones in this sample may be carry-over from other donors' samples. Sequencing used naive CD4+ T cells from PBMCs. Subset indicated: CD45RA+ positively selected. This CDR3 is CATRQGLVADTQYF. The CDR3 DNA is TGTGCCACCCGACAGGGCCTCGTCGCAGATACGCAGTATTTT.